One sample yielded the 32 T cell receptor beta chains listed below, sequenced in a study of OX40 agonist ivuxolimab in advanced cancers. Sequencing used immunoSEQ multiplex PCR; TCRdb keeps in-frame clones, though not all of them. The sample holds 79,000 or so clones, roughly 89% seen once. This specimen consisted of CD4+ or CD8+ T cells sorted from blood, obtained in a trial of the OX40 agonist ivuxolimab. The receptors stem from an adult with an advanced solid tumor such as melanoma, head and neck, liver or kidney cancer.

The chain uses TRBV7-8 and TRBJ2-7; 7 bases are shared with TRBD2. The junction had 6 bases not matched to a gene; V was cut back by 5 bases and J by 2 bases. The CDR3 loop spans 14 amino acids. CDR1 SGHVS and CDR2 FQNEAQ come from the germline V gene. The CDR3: CASSPRLAPYEQYF. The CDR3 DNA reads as TGTGCCAGCAGCCCAAGACTAGCCCCCTACGAGCAGTACTTC.

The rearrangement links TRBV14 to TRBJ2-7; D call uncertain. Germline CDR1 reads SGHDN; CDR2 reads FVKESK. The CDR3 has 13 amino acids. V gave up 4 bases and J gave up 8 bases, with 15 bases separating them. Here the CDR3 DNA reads TGTGCCAGCAGCCCCCCTCCCCCGTTTCAGCAGTACTTC. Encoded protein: CASSPPPPFQQYF.

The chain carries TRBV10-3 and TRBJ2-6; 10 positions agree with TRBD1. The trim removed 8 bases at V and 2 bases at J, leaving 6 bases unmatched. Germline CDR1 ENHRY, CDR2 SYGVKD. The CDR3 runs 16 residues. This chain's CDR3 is CAISGQGGTGANVLTF. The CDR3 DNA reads TGTGCCATCTCCGGACAGGGGGGGACTGGGGCCAACGTCCTGACTTTC.

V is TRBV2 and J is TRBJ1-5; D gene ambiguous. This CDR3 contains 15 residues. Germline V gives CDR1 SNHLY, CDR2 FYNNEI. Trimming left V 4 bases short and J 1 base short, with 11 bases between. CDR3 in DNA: TGTGCCAGCAGTGTCTTCGGGCCCAGCAATCAGCCCCAGCATTTT. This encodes CASSVFGPSNQPQHF. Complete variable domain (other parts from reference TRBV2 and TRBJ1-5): EPEVTQTPSHQVTQMGQEVILRCVPISNHLYFYWYRQILGQKVEFLVSFYNNEISEKSEIFDDQFSVERPDGSNFTLKIRSTKLEDSAMYFCASSVFGPSNQPQHFGDGTRLSIL.

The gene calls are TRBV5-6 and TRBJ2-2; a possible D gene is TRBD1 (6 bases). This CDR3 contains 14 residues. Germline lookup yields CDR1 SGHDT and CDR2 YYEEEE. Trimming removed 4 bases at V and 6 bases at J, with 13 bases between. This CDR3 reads CASSPQGPPGELFF. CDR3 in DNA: TGTGCCAGCAGCCCACAGGGTCCTCCCGGGGAGCTGTTTTTT.

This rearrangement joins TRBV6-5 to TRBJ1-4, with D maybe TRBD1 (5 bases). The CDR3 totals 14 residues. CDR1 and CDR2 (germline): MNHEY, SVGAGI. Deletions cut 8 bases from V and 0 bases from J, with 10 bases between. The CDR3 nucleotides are TGTGCCAGCGCGCAGGGTGCAACTAATGAAAAACTGTTTTTT. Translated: CASAQGATNEKLFF.

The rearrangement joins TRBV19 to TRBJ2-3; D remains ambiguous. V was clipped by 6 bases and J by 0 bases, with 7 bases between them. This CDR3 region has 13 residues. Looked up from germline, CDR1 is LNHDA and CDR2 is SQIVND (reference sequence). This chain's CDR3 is CASRASSTDTQYF. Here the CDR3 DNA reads TGTGCCAGTAGGGCCAGTAGCACAGATACGCAGTATTTT.

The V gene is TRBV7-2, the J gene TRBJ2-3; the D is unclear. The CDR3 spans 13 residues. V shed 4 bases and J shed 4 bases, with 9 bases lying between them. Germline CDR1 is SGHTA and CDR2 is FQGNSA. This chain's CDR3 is CASSSDSADTQYF. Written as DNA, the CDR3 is TGTGCCAGCAGCTCCGACTCCGCAGATACGCAGTATTTT.

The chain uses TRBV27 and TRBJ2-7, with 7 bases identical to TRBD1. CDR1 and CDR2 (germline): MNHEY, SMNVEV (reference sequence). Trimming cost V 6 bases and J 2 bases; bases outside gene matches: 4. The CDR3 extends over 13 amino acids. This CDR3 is CASRPTGTYEQYF. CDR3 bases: TGTGCCAGCAGGCCGACAGGGACCTACGAGCAGTACTTC.

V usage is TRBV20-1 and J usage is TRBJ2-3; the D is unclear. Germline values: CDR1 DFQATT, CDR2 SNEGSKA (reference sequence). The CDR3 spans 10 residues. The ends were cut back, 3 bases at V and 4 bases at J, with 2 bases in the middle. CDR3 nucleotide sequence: TGCAGTGCTAGTTCAGATACGCAGTATTTT. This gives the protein CSASSDTQYF.

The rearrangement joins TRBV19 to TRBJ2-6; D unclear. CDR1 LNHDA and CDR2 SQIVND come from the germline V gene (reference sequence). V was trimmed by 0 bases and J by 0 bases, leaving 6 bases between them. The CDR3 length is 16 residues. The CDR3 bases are TGTGCCAGTAGTATAGAGACCGTCTCTGGGGCCAACGTCCTGACTTTC. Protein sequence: CASSIETVSGANVLTF.

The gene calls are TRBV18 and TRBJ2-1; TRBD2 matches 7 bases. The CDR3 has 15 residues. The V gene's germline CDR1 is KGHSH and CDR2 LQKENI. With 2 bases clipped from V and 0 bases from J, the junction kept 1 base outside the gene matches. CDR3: CASSPIAGSYNEQFF. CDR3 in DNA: TGTGCCAGCTCACCAATAGCGGGCTCCTACAATGAGCAGTTCTTC. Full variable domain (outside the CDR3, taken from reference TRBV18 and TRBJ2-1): NAGVMQNPRHLVRRRGQEARLRCSPMKGHSHVYWYRQLPEEGLKFMVYLQKENIIDESGMPKERFSAEFPKEGPSILRIQQVVRGDSAAYFCASSPIAGSYNEQFFGPGTRLTVL.

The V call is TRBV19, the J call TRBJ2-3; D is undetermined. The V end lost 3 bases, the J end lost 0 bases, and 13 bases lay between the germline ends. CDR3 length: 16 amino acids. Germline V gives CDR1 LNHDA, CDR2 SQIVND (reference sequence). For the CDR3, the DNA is TGTGCCAGTAGTATCGGGCAGGCGACTAGCACAGATACGCAGTATTTT. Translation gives CASSIGQATSTDTQYF.

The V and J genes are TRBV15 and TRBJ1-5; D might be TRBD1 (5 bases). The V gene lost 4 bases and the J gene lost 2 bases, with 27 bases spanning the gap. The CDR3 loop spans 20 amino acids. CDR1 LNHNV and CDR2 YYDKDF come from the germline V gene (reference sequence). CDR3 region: CATSTSGTGGRIAGNQPQHF. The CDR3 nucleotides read TGTGCCACCAGCACCTCAGGGACGGGTGGAAGGATAGCTGGCAATCAGCCCCAGCATTTT.

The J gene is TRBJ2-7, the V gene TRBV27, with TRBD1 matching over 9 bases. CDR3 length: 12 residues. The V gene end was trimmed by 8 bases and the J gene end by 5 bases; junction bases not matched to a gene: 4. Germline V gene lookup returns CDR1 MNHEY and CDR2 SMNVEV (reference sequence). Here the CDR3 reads CASGQGFHEQYF. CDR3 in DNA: TGTGCCAGCGGACAGGGGTTCCACGAGCAGTACTTC.

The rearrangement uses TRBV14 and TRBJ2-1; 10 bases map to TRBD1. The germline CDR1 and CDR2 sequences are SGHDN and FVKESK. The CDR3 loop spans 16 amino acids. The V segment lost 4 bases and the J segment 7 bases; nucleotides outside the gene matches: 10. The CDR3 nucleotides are TGTGCCAGCAGCCCATTGGGACAGGGGATTAAAAATGAGCAGTTCTTC. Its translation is CASSPLGQGIKNEQFF.

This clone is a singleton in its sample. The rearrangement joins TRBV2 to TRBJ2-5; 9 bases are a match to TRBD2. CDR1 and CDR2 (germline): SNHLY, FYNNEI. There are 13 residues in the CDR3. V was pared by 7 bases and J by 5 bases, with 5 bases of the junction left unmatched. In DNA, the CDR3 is TGTGCCAGCACTAGCGGGATCGGTGAGACCCAGTACTTC. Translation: CASTSGIGETQYF. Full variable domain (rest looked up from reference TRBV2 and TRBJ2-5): EPEVTQTPSHQVTQMGQEVILRCVPISNHLYFYWYRQILGQKVEFLVSFYNNEISEKSEIFDDQFSVERPDGSNFTLKIRSTKLEDSAMYFCASTSGIGETQYFGPGTRLLVL.

The CDR3: CASSQDPGRDTEAFF. The CDR3 DNA sequence: TGCGCCAGCAGCCAAGATCCGGGGCGAGATACTGAAGCTTTCTTT. V and J are TRBV4-1 and TRBJ1-1; possibly TRBD1 for D (5 bases). V was pared by 0 bases and J by 5 bases, with 13 bases between. Germline V gene data show CDR1 as MGHRA and CDR2 as YSYEKL. CDR3 length equals 15 residues.

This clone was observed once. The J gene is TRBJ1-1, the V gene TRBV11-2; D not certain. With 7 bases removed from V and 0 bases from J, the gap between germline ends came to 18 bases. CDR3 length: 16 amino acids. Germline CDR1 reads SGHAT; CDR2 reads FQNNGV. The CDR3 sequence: CASTRVRYPMNTEAFF. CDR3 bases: TGTGCCAGCACCCGGGTGAGGTATCCCATGAACACTGAAGCTTTCTTT.

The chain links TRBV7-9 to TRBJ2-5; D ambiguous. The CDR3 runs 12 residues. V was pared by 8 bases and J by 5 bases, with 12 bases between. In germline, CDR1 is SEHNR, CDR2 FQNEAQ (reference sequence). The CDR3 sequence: CASVGRDETQYF. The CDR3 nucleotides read TGTGCCAGCGTCGGTAGAGATGAGACCCAGTACTTC.

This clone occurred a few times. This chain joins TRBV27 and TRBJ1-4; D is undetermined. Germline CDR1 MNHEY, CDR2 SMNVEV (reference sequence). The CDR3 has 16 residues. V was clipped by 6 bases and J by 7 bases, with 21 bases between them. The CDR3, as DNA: TGTGCCAGCAGCCGACACCAGGCGGGTGGGAGTGAAAAACTGTTTTTT. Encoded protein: CASSRHQAGGSEKLFF. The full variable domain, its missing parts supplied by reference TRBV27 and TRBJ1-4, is EAQVTQNPRYLITVTGKKLTVTCSQNMNHEYMSWYRQDPGLGLRQIYYSMNVEVTDKGDVPEGYKVSRKEKRNFPLILESPSPNQTSLYFCASSRHQAGGSEKLFFGSGTQLSVL.

The CDR3 sequence is CASSMEGLNNQPQHF. Here the CDR3 DNA reads TGTGCCAGTAGTATGGAAGGACTCAACAATCAGCCCCAGCATTTT. V gene TRBV19 combines with J gene TRBJ1-5; D gene ambiguous. The V and J ends lost 3 bases and 3 bases respectively, with 12 bases between them. In germline, CDR1 is LNHDA, CDR2 SQIVND (reference sequence). This CDR3 contains 15 residues.

The CDR3 DNA sequence: TGTGCCAGCAGCTTGAGACCCGGAGGAATCTCCTACGAGCAGTACTTC. Protein product: CASSLRPGGISYEQYF. The gene calls are TRBV13 and TRBJ2-7; possibly TRBD2 for D (5 bases). Looked up from germline, CDR1 is PRHDT and CDR2 is FYEKMQ (reference sequence). V was trimmed by 3 bases and J by 0 bases, leaving 15 bases between them. The CDR3 consists of 16 residues.

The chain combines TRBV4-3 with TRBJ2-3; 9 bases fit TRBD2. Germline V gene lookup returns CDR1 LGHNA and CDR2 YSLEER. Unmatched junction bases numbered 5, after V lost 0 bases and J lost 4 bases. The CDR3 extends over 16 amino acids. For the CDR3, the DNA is TGCGCCAGCAGCCAAGATTGGCTAGCGGGACCAGATACGCAGTATTTT. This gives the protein CASSQDWLAGPDTQYF.

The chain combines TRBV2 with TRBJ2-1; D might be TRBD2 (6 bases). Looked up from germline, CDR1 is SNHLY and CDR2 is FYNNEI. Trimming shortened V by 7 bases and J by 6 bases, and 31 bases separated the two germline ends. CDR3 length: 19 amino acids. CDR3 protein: CASIPATAIKAGRRNEQFF. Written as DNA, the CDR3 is TGTGCCAGCATCCCCGCGACAGCTATTAAAGCGGGCCGACGCAATGAGCAGTTCTTC.

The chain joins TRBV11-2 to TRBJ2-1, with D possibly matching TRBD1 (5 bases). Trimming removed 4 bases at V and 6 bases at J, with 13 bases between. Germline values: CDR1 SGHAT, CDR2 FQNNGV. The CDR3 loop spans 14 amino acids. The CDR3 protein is CASSSRAPGNEQFF. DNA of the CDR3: TGTGCCAGCAGCTCCAGGGCTCCCGGCAATGAGCAGTTCTTC.

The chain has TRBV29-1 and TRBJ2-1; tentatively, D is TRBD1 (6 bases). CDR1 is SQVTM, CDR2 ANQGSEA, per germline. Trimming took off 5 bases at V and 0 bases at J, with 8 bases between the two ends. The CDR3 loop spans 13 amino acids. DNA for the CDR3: TGCAGCGTTTTAGGGGGCTCCTACAATGAGCAGTTCTTC. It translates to CSVLGGSYNEQFF.

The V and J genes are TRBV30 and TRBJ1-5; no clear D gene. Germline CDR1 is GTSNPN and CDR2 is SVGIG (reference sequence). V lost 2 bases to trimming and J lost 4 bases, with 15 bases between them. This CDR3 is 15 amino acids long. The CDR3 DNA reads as TGTGCCTGGAGTCCCCAAGGCCCTGTGAATCAGCCCCAGCATTTT. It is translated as CAWSPQGPVNQPQHF.

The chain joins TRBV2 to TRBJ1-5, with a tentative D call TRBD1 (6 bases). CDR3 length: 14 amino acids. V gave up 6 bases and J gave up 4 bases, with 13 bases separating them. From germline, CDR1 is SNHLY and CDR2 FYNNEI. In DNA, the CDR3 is TGTGCCAGCAGGCCAAACAGGGAGAATCAGCCCCAGCATTTT. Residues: CASRPNRENQPQHF.

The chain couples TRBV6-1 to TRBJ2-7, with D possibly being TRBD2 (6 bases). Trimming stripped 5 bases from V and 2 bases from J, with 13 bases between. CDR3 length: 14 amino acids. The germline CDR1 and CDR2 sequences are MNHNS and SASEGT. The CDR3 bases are TGTGCCAGCAGTAATAGCGGATTAGCCTACGAGCAGTACTTC. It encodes CASSNSGLAYEQYF.

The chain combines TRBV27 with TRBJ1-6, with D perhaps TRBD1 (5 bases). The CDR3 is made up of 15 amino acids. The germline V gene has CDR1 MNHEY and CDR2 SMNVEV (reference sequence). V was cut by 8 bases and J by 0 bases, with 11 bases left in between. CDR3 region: CASHRGSSYNSPLHF. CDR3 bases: TGTGCCAGCCATCGGGGGAGCTCCTATAATTCACCCCTCCACTTT.

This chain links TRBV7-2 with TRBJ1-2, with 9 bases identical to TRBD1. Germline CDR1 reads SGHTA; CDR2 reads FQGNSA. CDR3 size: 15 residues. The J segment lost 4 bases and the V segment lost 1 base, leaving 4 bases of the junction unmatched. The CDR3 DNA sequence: TGTGCCAGCAGCTTAGGGACAGGGGTCTCCTATGGCTACACCTTC. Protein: CASSLGTGVSYGYTF.